Included here is one T cell receptor beta chain sequence, with context. The CDR3 contains 12 residues. The V gene's germline CDR1 is MNHNS and CDR2 SASEGT. The V and J ends lost 3 bases and 7 bases respectively, with 9 bases between them. Using immunoSEQ multiplex PCR, the repertoire was profiled, and TCRdb retains in-frame clones only, with some absent. Seen here are some 16,000 clones, more than 70% observed once, and the top ten hold over 9.5%. The sample originates from a study of CD4+ T cells in melanoma. The specimen sequenced was cells from a culture (not recorded whether cultured in vitro). The V gene is TRBV6-1, the J gene TRBJ1-2, with D unclear. The TCR was taken from a human donor with melanoma. The CDR3 DNA is TGTGCCAGCAGTGACAGGTTCTCTGGCTACACCTTC. Translation gives CASSDRFSGYTF.